The rows below give T cell receptor beta chains drawn from one sample of a study of control samples from healthy donors and cancer patients. TCRdb's copy holds only in-frame clones and misses some; the assay was immunoSEQ multiplex PCR. The sample lists 90,000 to 130,000 clones, more than 75% occurring once. Sequencing input: PBMCs. The receptors come from a woman aged 60-75 years with lung cancer. The CDR3 runs from the conserved cysteine through the conserved F or W. Fields, in order: D gene, V gene, J gene, clone size, CDR3 protein, CDR3 DNA. A D gene is named only where the DNA matches it firmly. Size is stated for part of the rows, as once, few or many counts, or as a class when the clone is expanded.

d_gene: NA; v_gene: TRBV19; j_gene: TRBJ1-2; abundance: NA; CDR3aa: CASSIGRNNYGYTF; CDR3nt: TGTGCCAGTAGTATCGGCAGGAATAACTATGGCTACACCTTC
d_gene: TRBD2; v_gene: TRBV14; j_gene: TRBJ2-6; abundance: NA; CDR3aa: CASSGLLAGGPPSGANVLTF; CDR3nt: TGTGCCAGCAGCGGGTTGCTAGCGGGAGGCCCACCCTCTGGGGCCAACGTCCTGACTTTC
d_gene: NA; v_gene: TRBV19; j_gene: TRBJ2-2; abundance: NA; CDR3aa: CASSRVGGTANTGELFF; CDR3nt: TGTGCCAGTAGTAGAGTTGGCGGAACCGCGAACACCGGGGAGCTGTTTTTT
d_gene: TRBD1; v_gene: TRBV18; j_gene: TRBJ1-1; abundance: NA; CDR3aa: CASSSTGVMNTEAFF; CDR3nt: TGTGCCAGCTCATCCACAGGGGTCATGAACACTGAAGCTTTCTTT
d_gene: TRBD1; v_gene: TRBV19; j_gene: TRBJ2-4; abundance: NA; CDR3aa: CASSTDRGSIQYF; CDR3nt: TGTGCCAGTAGTACGGACAGGGGAAGCATTCAGTACTTC
d_gene: NA; v_gene: TRBV9; j_gene: TRBJ1-2; abundance: NA; CDR3aa: CASSAQVANYGYTF; CDR3nt: TGTGCCAGCAGCGCACAGGTAGCTAACTATGGCTACACCTTC
d_gene: NA; v_gene: TRBV12-3/TRBV12-4; j_gene: TRBJ2-7; abundance: few; CDR3aa: CASSLSEVDEQYF; CDR3nt: TGTGCCAGCAGTTTATCAGAGGTCGACGAGCAGTACTTC
d_gene: NA; v_gene: TRBV7-2; j_gene: TRBJ1-1; abundance: NA; CDR3aa: CASSPNTGTQYEAFF; CDR3nt: TGTGCCAGCAGCCCGAACACCGGGACACAGTATGAAGCTTTCTTT
d_gene: TRBD1; v_gene: TRBV6-4; j_gene: TRBJ1-2; abundance: NA; CDR3aa: CASSPQGNYGYTF; CDR3nt: TGTGCCAGCAGTCCACAGGGGAATTATGGCTACACCTTC
d_gene: NA; v_gene: TRBV24-1; j_gene: TRBJ1-2; abundance: NA; CDR3aa: CATSDFKEGYTF; CDR3nt: TGTGCCACCAGTGATTTTAAGGAGGGCTACACCTTC
d_gene: NA; v_gene: TRBV29-1; j_gene: TRBJ1-4; abundance: NA; CDR3aa: CSVRTLTGEKLFF; CDR3nt: TGCAGCGTTAGGACGCTTACGGGCGAAAAACTGTTTTTT
d_gene: NA; v_gene: TRBV21-1; j_gene: TRBJ2-7; abundance: NA; CDR3aa: CASSNDRDRAYEQYF; CDR3nt: TGTGCCAGCAGCAACGACCGGGACAGGGCCTACGAGCAGTACTTC
d_gene: NA; v_gene: TRBV19; j_gene: TRBJ2-5; abundance: once; CDR3aa: CASSHPIQQTQYF; CDR3nt: TGTGCCAGTAGTCACCCGATCCAACAGACCCAGTACTTC
d_gene: TRBD1; v_gene: TRBV5-1; j_gene: TRBJ1-6; abundance: NA; CDR3aa: CASSLGPWTGINSPLHF; CDR3nt: TGCGCCAGCAGCTTGGGACCTTGGACAGGCATTAATTCACCCCTCCACTTT
d_gene: NA; v_gene: TRBV24-1; j_gene: TRBJ2-3; abundance: NA; CDR3aa: CATSEGQKISDTQYF; CDR3nt: TGTGCCACCAGTGAAGGACAGAAGATATCAGATACGCAGTATTTT
d_gene: NA; v_gene: TRBV4-1; j_gene: TRBJ2-5; abundance: NA; CDR3aa: CASSQGNQETQYF; CDR3nt: TGCGCCAGCAGCCAAGGAAACCAAGAGACCCAGTACTTC
d_gene: NA; v_gene: TRBV2; j_gene: TRBJ2-1; abundance: NA; CDR3aa: CASSPGASSYNEQFF; CDR3nt: TGTGCCAGCAGTCCAGGAGCGAGCTCCTACAATGAGCAGTTCTTC
d_gene: NA; v_gene: TRBV9; j_gene: TRBJ2-3; abundance: NA; CDR3aa: CASSVTDSSTDTQYF; CDR3nt: TGTGCCAGCAGCGTAACTGATTCTAGCACAGATACGCAGTATTTT
d_gene: TRBD2; v_gene: TRBV7-2; j_gene: TRBJ2-2; abundance: NA; CDR3aa: CASRSPGLATTGELFF; CDR3nt: TGTGCCAGCAGGTCCCCGGGACTAGCGACTACCGGGGAGCTGTTTTTT
d_gene: TRBD2; v_gene: TRBV7-2; j_gene: TRBJ2-5; abundance: NA; CDR3aa: CASTRGLAGVRETQYF; CDR3nt: TGTGCCAGCACCAGAGGACTAGCGGGGGTCAGGGAGACCCAGTACTTC
d_gene: NA; v_gene: TRBV9; j_gene: TRBJ2-5; abundance: NA; CDR3aa: CASSVDSGVQETQYF; CDR3nt: TGTGCCAGCAGCGTAGATAGCGGTGTTCAAGAGACCCAGTACTTC
d_gene: NA; v_gene: TRBV11-2; j_gene: TRBJ1-2; abundance: NA; CDR3aa: CASSLSDKANYGYTF; CDR3nt: TGTGCCAGCAGCTTATCGGACAAAGCTAACTATGGCTACACCTTC
d_gene: NA; v_gene: TRBV3-1/TRBV3-2; j_gene: TRBJ2-2; abundance: NA; CDR3aa: CASSHVGELFF; CDR3nt: TGTGCCAGCAGCCATGTCGGGGAGCTGTTTTTT